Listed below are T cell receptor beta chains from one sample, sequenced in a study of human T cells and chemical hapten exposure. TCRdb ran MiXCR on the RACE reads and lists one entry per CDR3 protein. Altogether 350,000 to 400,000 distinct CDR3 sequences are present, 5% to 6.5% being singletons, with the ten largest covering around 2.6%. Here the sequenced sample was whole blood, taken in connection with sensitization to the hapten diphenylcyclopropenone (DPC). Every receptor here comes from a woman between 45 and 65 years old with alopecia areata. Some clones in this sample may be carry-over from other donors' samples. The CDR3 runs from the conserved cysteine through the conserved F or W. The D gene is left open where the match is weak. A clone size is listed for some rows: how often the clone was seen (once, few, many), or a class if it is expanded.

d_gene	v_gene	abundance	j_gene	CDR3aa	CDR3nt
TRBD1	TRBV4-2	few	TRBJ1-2	CASSPQGQGNRNYGYTF	TGTGCCAGCAGCCCCCAGGGACAGGGGAATAGAAACTATGGCTACACCTTC
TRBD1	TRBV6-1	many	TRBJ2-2	CASSKDRGDTGELFF	TGTGCCAGCAGTAAGGACAGGGGGGACACCGGGGAGCTGTTTTTT
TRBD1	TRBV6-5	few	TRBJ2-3	CASRRQGAMSTDTQYF	TGTGCCAGCAGACGCCAGGGGGCTATGTCCACAGATACGCAGTATTTT
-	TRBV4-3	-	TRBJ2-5	CASSQERTSQETQYF	TGCGCCAGCAGCCAAGAAAGGACGTCACAAGAGACCCAGTACTTC
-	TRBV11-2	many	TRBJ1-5	CASSSSPTGHGPQHF	TGTGCCAGCAGCTCGAGCCCTACGGGCCATGGGCCCCAGCATTTT
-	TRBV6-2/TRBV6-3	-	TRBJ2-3	CASSYLSTTDTQYF	TGTGCCAGCAGTTACTTATCCACCACAGATACGCAGTATTTT
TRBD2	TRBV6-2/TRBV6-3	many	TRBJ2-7	CASSPNREVDEQYF	TGTGCCAGCAGTCCGAACCGGGAGGTCGACGAGCAGTACTTC
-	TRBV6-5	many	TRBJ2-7	CASSYSTHPASYEQYF	TGTGCCAGCAGTTACTCGACGCATCCTGCCTCCTACGAGCAGTACTTC
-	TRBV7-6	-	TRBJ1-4	CASSPRQLEKLFF	TGTGCCAGCAGCCCCCGACAGCTTGAAAAACTGTTTTTT
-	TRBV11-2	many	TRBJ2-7	CASSSGDFYEQYF	TGTGCCAGCAGTTCCGGGGATTTCTACGAGCAGTACTTC
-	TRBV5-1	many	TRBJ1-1	CASSYGQAVNTEAFF	TGCGCCAGCAGCTACGGGCAGGCTGTGAACACTGAAGCTTTCTTT
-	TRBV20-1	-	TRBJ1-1	CSVFSGDVGTEAFF	TGCAGTGTGTTTAGCGGGGACGTGGGCACTGAAGCTTTCTTT
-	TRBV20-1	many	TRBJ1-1	CSARAGTEAFF	TGCAGTGCTAGGGCGGGAACTGAAGCTTTCTTT
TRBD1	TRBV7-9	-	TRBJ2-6	CASRAPGQVASGANVLTF	TGTGCCAGCAGGGCACCGGGACAGGTTGCCTCTGGGGCCAACGTCCTGACTTTC
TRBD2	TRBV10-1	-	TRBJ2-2	CASSDGGRYTGELFF	TGCGCCAGCAGTGATGGCGGGAGGTACACCGGGGAGCTGTTTTTT
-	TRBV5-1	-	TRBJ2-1	CASSLGATYNEQFF	TGCGCCAGCAGCTTGGGGGCAACCTACAATGAGCAGTTCTTC
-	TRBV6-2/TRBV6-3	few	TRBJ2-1	CASSSSGLATYNEQFF	-
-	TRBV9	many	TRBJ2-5	CASSVEPRGPGETQYF	TGTGCCAGCAGCGTAGAACCCAGAGGGCCGGGGGAGACCCAGTACTTC
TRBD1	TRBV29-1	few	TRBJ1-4	CSAGTGGVYEKLFF	TGCAGCGCCGGGACAGGGGGCGTTTATGAAAAACTGTTTTTT
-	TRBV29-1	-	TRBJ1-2	CSVGQEYGYTF	TGCAGCGTTGGACAGGAATATGGCTACACCTTC
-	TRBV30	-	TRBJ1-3	CAFRRISGNTIYF	TGTGCCTTCAGACGCATCTCTGGAAACACCATATATTTT
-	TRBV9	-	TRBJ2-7	CASSVNSGAEQYF	TGTGCCAGCAGCGTAAACTCCGGAGCCGAGCAGTACTTC
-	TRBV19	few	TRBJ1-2	CASTPGQGGYTF	TGTGCCAGTACCCCGGGACAAGGGGGCTACACCTTC
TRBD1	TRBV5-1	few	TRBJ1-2	CASSSHLTGGDYGYTF	TGCGCCAGCAGCTCACACCTCACAGGGGGTGACTATGGCTACACCTTC
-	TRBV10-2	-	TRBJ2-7	CASSESGQGYF	TGCGCCAGCAGTGAGTCTGGGCAGGGGTACTTC
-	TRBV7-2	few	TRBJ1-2	CASSRAQGANYGYTF	TGTGCCAGCAGCCGGGCTCAGGGCGCTAACTATGGCTACACCTTC
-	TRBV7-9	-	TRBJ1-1	CASSLDPPEAFF	TGTGCCAGCAGCTTAGACCCTCCTGAAGCTTTCTTT
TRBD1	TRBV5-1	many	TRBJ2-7	CASSLVTGGKQYF	TGCGCCAGCAGCTTGGTCACAGGGGGCAAGCAGTACTTC
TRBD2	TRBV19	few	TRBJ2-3	CATTPGSGGQDTQYF	TGTGCCACCACGCCGGGTAGCGGGGGCCAGGATACGCAGTATTTT
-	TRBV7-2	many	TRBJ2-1	CASSLGQVGYNEQFF	TGTGCCAGCAGCTTAGGGCAGGTGGGCTACAATGAGCAGTTCTTC
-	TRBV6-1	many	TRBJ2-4	CASSVSENIQYF	TGTGCCAGCAGTGTCTCAGAAAACATTCAGTACTTC